This T cell receptor (beta chain) was sequenced in a study of technical replicates of blood from a few donors. Profiling relied on immunoSEQ multiplex PCR, and the TCRdb table lists in-frame clones only, not all of them. Of roughly 56,000 clones listed, more than 90% are singletons. This CDR3 has 16 residues. Germline V gives CDR1 PRHDT, CDR2 FYEKMQ (reference sequence). Losses at the gene ends were 0 bases for V and 0 bases for J; bases not matched to a gene: 5. Material for sequencing was PBMCs. This rearrangement joins TRBV13 to TRBJ2-7; 7 nucleotides agree with TRBD2. The sequence was collected from a human donor in good health. Some clones in this sample may be carry-over from other donors' samples. The CDR3 reads CASSLGGGEDSYEQYF. CDR3 DNA sequence: TGTGCCAGCAGCTTAGGTGGGGGGGAAGACTCCTACGAGCAGTACTTC. Looking up the rest from reference TRBV13 and TRBJ2-7 gives the full variable domain: AAGVIQSPRHLIKEKRETATLKCYPIPRHDTVYWYQQGPGQDPQFLISFYEKMQSDKGSIPDRFSAQQFSDYHSELNMSSLELGDSALYFCASSLGGGEDSYEQYFGPGTRLTVT.